This T cell receptor beta chain was documented in a study of blood T cell repertoires in COVID-19. Study background: From T cells, B-cell-depleted T cells, or PBMCs came the material, which was cDNA or gDNA.

Study processing details: Counts of nucleated cells, estimated from reference gene primer amplification, were obtained. The data were produced by immunoSEQ multiplex PCR, yet TCRdb's version contains in-frame clones alone and is incomplete. The V and J calls and the clone size are those of that table, but D and trimming were determined from the DNA. The profile covers over 130,000 clones, with about 90% appearing a single time and about 4.1% taken by the ten largest. The specimen sequenced was peripheral blood. The sequence was obtained from an older woman with active or convalescent COVID-19.

The CDR3 nucleotides are TGTGCCAGCAGCTTAGGGTCTAGCGGGGGGGAGACCCAGTACTTC. Translated: CASSLGSSGGETQYF. V gene TRBV7-8 combines with J gene TRBJ2-5, with 11 bases lining up with TRBD2. Germline values: CDR1 SGHVS, CDR2 FQNEAQ. There are 15 residues in the CDR3. V lost 1 base and J lost 5; bases outside the gene matches: 3.